Below are 29 T cell receptor beta chains sequenced from a single sample in a study of T-cell reconstitution after alpha-beta-depleted transplantation in children. This sample's TCRbeta library carried unique molecular identifier barcodes. TCRdb independently ran MiXCR on the PCR reads; one entry per CDR3 protein. The sample consists of around 340,000 distinct CDR3 sequences, about an eighth of them appearing once. The sequences come from PBMCs, collected from the stem cell graft. These receptors originate from a human donor who donated a stem cell graft to a child with Fanconi anemia.

This clonotype was observed a few times. The V and J genes are TRBV20-1 and TRBJ1-4, with D perhaps TRBD1 (6 bases). V lost 5 bases and J 8 bases, leaving 15 bases between the germline ends. The CDR3 length is 13 residues. Per germline, CDR1 DFQATT and CDR2 SNEGSKA (reference sequence). CDR3 coding DNA: TGCAGTGCTGGACCCAGGGGAGGGGAAAAACTGTTTTTT. This sequence encodes CSAGPRGGEKLFF.

The rearrangement links TRBV19 to TRBJ2-1; TRBD2 might be the D (6 bases). Germline V CDR1 and CDR2: LNHDA, SQIVND (reference sequence). The CDR3 loop spans 13 amino acids. V was shortened by 4 bases and J by 6 bases, with 10 bases between the two germline ends. Here the CDR3 reads CASSKGLLNEQFF. CDR3 coding DNA: TGTGCCAGTAGTAAGGGACTTCTCAATGAGCAGTTCTTC.

This clonotype was observed a few times. The chain has TRBV5-5 and TRBJ2-3; D gene uncertain. There are 15 residues in the CDR3. CDR1 and CDR2 (germline): SGHKS, YYEKEE (reference sequence). V lost 0 bases, J lost 4 bases, and 12 bases lay in between. The CDR3 is CASSLAGDGPDTQYF. For the CDR3, the DNA is TGTGCCAGCAGCTTGGCCGGCGATGGGCCAGATACGCAGTATTTT. Looking up the rest from reference TRBV5-5 and TRBJ2-3 gives the full variable domain: DAGVTQSPTHLIKTRGQQVTLRCSPISGHKSVSWYQQVLGQGPQFIFQYYEKEERGRGNFPDRFSARQFPNYSSELNVNALLLGDSALYLCASSLAGDGPDTQYFGPGTRLTVL.

Turning to this clonotype: The junction does not match germline at one end; this may be a read error. This rearrangement joins TRBV5-1 to TRBJ2-3, with TRBD2 matching 13 bases. The germline gives CDR1 SGHRS, CDR2 YFSETQ. The CDR3 spans 19 residues. The CDR3 is CVSSLALAGGASSTDTQYF. The CDR3 DNA reads TGCGTCAGCAGCTTGGCACTAGCGGGGGGGGCGTCTAGCACAGATACGCAGTATTTT.

This clonotype was seen a few times. V usage is TRBV5-1 and J usage is TRBJ2-5, with 9 positions matching TRBD1. The CDR3 loop spans 15 amino acids. After removal of 0 bases from V and 2 bases from J, the junction contained 2 bases not matched to a gene. Germline V gene data show CDR1 as SGHRS and CDR2 as YFSETQ. The DNA for the CDR3 is TGCGCCAGCAGCTTGGACAGGGGGCAACAAGAGACCCAGTACTTC. This translates into CASSLDRGQQETQYF.

In its sample, this clonotype was seen many times. The gene calls are TRBV7-3 and TRBJ2-7; D unresolved. The CDR3 sequence is 13 residues long. V was clipped by 2 bases and J by 6 bases, with 11 bases between them. Germline-derived CDR1 and CDR2 are SGHTA and FQGTGA. In DNA, the CDR3 is TGTGCCAGCAGCTTACGTGGCGATGCCGAGCAGTACTTC. This gives the protein CASSLRGDAEQYF.

This chain joins TRBV29-1 and TRBJ2-2; 7 nucleotides match TRBD1. Germline V gene data show CDR1 as SQVTM and CDR2 as ANQGSEA. The trim removed 6 bases at V and 6 bases at J, leaving 7 bases unmatched. CDR3 length: 13 residues. In DNA form, the CDR3 reads TGCAGCGTAAGACAGGGTGGACCCGGGGAGCTGTTTTTT. Protein: CSVRQGGPGELFF.

The CDR3 coding sequence is TGTGCCAGCACCAGATCCACCGGGGAGCTGTTTTTT. Protein product: CASTRSTGELFF. The rearrangement links TRBV6-5 to TRBJ2-2; D call uncertain. V was cut by 7 bases and J by 4 bases, with 7 bases left in between. This CDR3 contains 12 residues. Germline V lookup: CDR1 MNHEY, CDR2 SVGAGI.

At least ten counts were recorded for this clonotype. V usage is TRBV28 and J usage is TRBJ2-2; weak D call: TRBD1 (5 bases). V gave up 3 bases and J gave up 6 bases, with 11 bases separating them. Germline V gene lookup returns CDR1 MDHEN and CDR2 SYDVKM. This CDR3 is built from 14 residues. The CDR3 sequence is CASSFPRVSGELFF. CDR3 DNA sequence: TGTGCCAGCAGTTTTCCCAGGGTGTCCGGGGAGCTGTTTTTT.

The table lists this clonotype with a few counts. The CDR3 reads CASSLSGAGNYNEQFF. In DNA form, the CDR3 reads TGTGCCAGCAGCTTAAGTGGAGCGGGGAACTACAATGAGCAGTTCTTC. The chain recombines TRBV7-2 with TRBJ2-1; the match to TRBD2 covers 7 bases. In germline, CDR1 is SGHTA, CDR2 FQGNSA. The CDR3 is made up of 16 amino acids. V lost 2 bases to trimming and J lost 3 bases; unmatched junction nucleotides: 7.

This clonotype was seen only a few times. The chain employs TRBV28 and TRBJ1-2; D is ambiguous. Germline V CDR1 and CDR2: MDHEN, SYDVKM. The V gene lost 0 bases and the J gene lost 2 bases, with 16 bases spanning the gap. The CDR3 sequence is 17 residues long. The DNA for the CDR3 is TGTGCCAGCAGTTTATGGGACCTTACGGGCTCCAACTATGGCTACACCTTC. Amino acids: CASSLWDLTGSNYGYTF.

This clonotype was observed many times. V and J are TRBV20-1 and TRBJ1-4; D ambiguous. Germline CDR1 and CDR2: DFQATT and SNEGSKA (reference sequence). This CDR3 contains 13 residues. The V gene lost 6 bases and the J gene lost 7 bases, with 15 bases spanning the gap. Here the CDR3 reads CSAQLGFAEKLFF. CDR3 coding DNA: TGCAGTGCCCAACTAGGATTCGCTGAAAAACTGTTTTTT.

V and J are TRBV5-1 and TRBJ2-7, with D perhaps given as TRBD1 or TRBD2 (5 bases each). Between the trimmed V and J ends, which lost 1 base and 5 bases, there was a span of 13 bases. CDR1 and CDR2 (germline): SGHRS, YFSETQ. The CDR3 runs to 14 residues. In DNA form, the CDR3 reads TGCGCCAGCAGCTTGTGGGACGGTCGGGACGAGCAGTACTTC. It codes for CASSLWDGRDEQYF. The variable domain in full, completed from reference TRBV5-1 and TRBJ2-7, reads KAGVTQTPRYLIKTRGQQVTLSCSPISGHRSVSWYQQTPGQGLQFLFEYFSETQRNKGNFPGRFSGRQFSNSRSEMNVSTLELGDSALYLCASSLWDGRDEQYFGPGTRLTVT.

The sample holds a few counts of this clonotype. Here the CDR3 DNA reads TGTGCCAGCAGCCTGAGGGTGCGAGATACGCAGTATTTT. Its protein is CASSLRVRDTQYF. This sequence joins TRBV5-6 and TRBJ2-3; TRBD2 might be the D (5 bases). Germline loops: CDR1 SGHDT, CDR2 YYEEEE. Trimming removed 4 bases at V and 5 bases at J, with 11 bases between. This CDR3 contains 13 residues.

This clonotype has only a few counts. V usage is TRBV5-1 and J usage is TRBJ2-7; D perhaps matches TRBD2 (5 bases). The CDR3 loop spans 13 amino acids. CDR1 and CDR2 (germline): SGHRS, YFSETQ. The V gene lost 3 bases and the J gene lost 7 bases, with 14 bases spanning the gap. The CDR3, as DNA: TGCGCCAGCAGCTGGAACGCCGGCGGGGAGCAGTACGTC. Protein product: CASSWNAGGEQYV.

This clonotype was counted between two and nine times. V usage is TRBV28 and J usage is TRBJ2-3, with 7 bases lining up with TRBD2. Germline values: CDR1 MDHEN, CDR2 SYDVKM. Trimming took 5 bases from V and 2 from J; bases not matched to a gene: 10. CDR3 length: 16 residues. The CDR3 bases are TGTGCCAGCAGTCCTGGTCTTAGCGGGCTCACAGATACGCAGTATTTT. It specifies CASSPGLSGLTDTQYF. The full variable domain, its missing parts supplied by reference TRBV28 and TRBJ2-3, is DVKVTQSSRYLVKRTGEKVFLECVQDMDHENMFWYRQDPGLGLRLIYFSYDVKMKEKGDIPEGYSVSREKKERFSLILESASTNQTSMYLCASSPGLSGLTDTQYFGPGTRLTVL.

This clonotype was counted many times. The V gene is TRBV4-3, the J gene TRBJ2-7, with 8 bases aligning to TRBD1. V shed 2 bases, J shed 3 bases, and the junction held 0 bases outside the gene matches. Germline V gene lookup returns CDR1 LGHNA and CDR2 YSLEER. The CDR3 has 13 amino acids. The CDR3: CASSQTGGYEQYF. CDR3 sequence (DNA): TGCGCCAGCAGCCAAACAGGGGGCTACGAGCAGTACTTC.

J is TRBJ2-5 and V is TRBV5-1; no reliable D call. From germline, CDR1 is SGHRS and CDR2 YFSETQ. The CDR3 loop spans 15 amino acids. V was trimmed by 3 bases and J by 1 base, leaving 13 bases between them. The CDR3, as DNA: TGCGCCAGCAGCTCGGGTGCAAACAGCCAAGAGACCCAGTACTTC. Residues: CASSSGANSQETQYF.

The V call is TRBV6-6, the J call TRBJ1-1; no definite D call. The CDR3 is 12 amino acids. Trimming shortened V by 4 bases and J by 5 bases, and 8 bases separated the two germline ends. Germline assignment: CDR1 MNHNY and CDR2 SVGAGI (reference sequence). The CDR3, as DNA: TGTGCCAGCAGTTCCGGGAGGACTGAAGCTTTCTTT. Translated, it gives CASSSGRTEAFF.

The chain employs TRBV5-1 and TRBJ2-5; 9 positions match TRBD1. The V gene end was trimmed by 2 bases and the J gene end by 4 bases; junction bases not matched to a gene: 6. The germline gives CDR1 SGHRS, CDR2 YFSETQ. This CDR3 comprises 15 residues. The CDR3 spells CASSLGTGIGETQYF. The CDR3 DNA reads TGCGCCAGCAGCTTAGGGACAGGGATAGGAGAGACCCAGTACTTC. The full variable domain, rest sourced from reference TRBV5-1 and TRBJ2-5, is KAGVTQTPRYLIKTRGQQVTLSCSPISGHRSVSWYQQTPGQGLQFLFEYFSETQRNKGNFPGRFSGRQFSNSRSEMNVSTLELGDSALYLCASSLGTGIGETQYFGPGTRLLVL.

In this sample, this clonotype turned up many times. The CDR3 DNA follows: TGTGCCACTCGACAGGACCTTAACACCGGGGAGCTGTTTTTT. As protein: CATRQDLNTGELFF. V gene TRBV24-1 combines with J gene TRBJ2-2; tentative D call: TRBD1 (6 bases). The CDR3 extends over 14 amino acids. Trimming cost V 10 bases and J 2 bases, with 13 bases left between them. In germline, CDR1 is KGHDR, CDR2 SFDVKD.

This clonotype was observed a handful of times. This chain connects TRBV27 to TRBJ1-1; tentative D call: TRBD1 (6 bases). Germline loops: CDR1 MNHEY, CDR2 SMNVEV (reference sequence). The CDR3 spans 14 residues. V shed 7 bases and J shed 4 bases, with 16 bases lying between them. The CDR3 coding sequence is TGTGCCAGCACCGATCCGGGACACTTCACTGAAGCTTTCTTT. Translating gives CASTDPGHFTEAFF.

The chain recombines TRBV7-6 with TRBJ1-1; a possible D gene is TRBD1 (5 bases). The CDR3 sequence is 15 residues long. The V end lost 3 bases, the J end lost 0 bases, and 11 bases lay between the germline ends. The germline V gene encodes CDR1 SGHVS and CDR2 FNYEAQ. CDR3 protein: CASSLGGEVNTEAFF. Here the CDR3 DNA reads TGTGCCAGCAGCTTGGGGGGGGAAGTGAACACTGAAGCTTTCTTT.

This CDR3 is CASSSERGQWTGELFF. CDR3 sequence (DNA): TGTGCCAGCAGCTCTGAGAGGGGGCAATGGACCGGGGAGCTGTTTTTT. The gene calls are TRBV7-9 and TRBJ2-2, with 7 bases matching TRBD1. V shed 4 bases and J 5 bases; nucleotides not matched to a gene: 10. The CDR3 has 16 residues. Germline assignment: CDR1 SEHNR and CDR2 FQNEAQ (reference sequence). Drawing the rest from reference TRBV7-9 and TRBJ2-2, the complete variable domain is DTGVSQNPRHKITKRGQNVTFRCDPISEHNRLYWYRQTLGQGPEFLTYFQNEAQLEKSRLLSDRFSAERPKGSFSTLEIQRTEQGDSAMYLCASSSERGQWTGELFFGEGSRLTVL.

The V and J genes are TRBV4-3 and TRBJ2-4, with a weak D call TRBD1 (6 bases). V lost 0 bases to trimming and J lost 2 bases, with 11 bases between them. This CDR3 contains 16 residues. Germline CDR1 is LGHNA and CDR2 is YSLEER. This CDR3 is CASSQEKGGPKNIQYF. The CDR3 DNA reads TGCGCCAGCAGCCAAGAGAAAGGGGGACCCAAAAACATTCAGTACTTC.

This clonotype was counted ten times or more. The rearrangement links TRBV28 to TRBJ1-2, with 7 bases identical to TRBD1. Trimming at V came to 5 bases and at J to 6 bases, leaving 15 bases not matched to a gene. Germline loops: CDR1 MDHEN, CDR2 SYDVKM. This CDR3 spans 16 amino acids. The CDR3, as DNA: TGTGCCAGCAGTCTTACTCTCCCCGGGACAGTAAATGGCTACACCTTC. Its translation: CASSLTLPGTVNGYTF.

This clonotype was picked up many times. The chain uses TRBV3-1 and TRBJ2-1, with 8 bases identical to TRBD1. The V gene's germline CDR1 is LGHDT and CDR2 YNNKEL (reference sequence). Unmatched junction bases numbered 16, after V lost 7 bases and J lost 5 bases. This CDR3 is 17 amino acids long. The CDR3 loop is CASNDRTGSSFNNEQFF. The CDR3 DNA follows: TGTGCCAGCAACGACCGGACAGGGAGTAGTTTTAACAATGAGCAGTTCTTC.

The genes are TRBV5-1 and TRBJ2-1; D gene uncertain. The CDR3 has 14 amino acids. V lost 0 bases and J lost 5, with 9 bases in between. CDR1 SGHRS and CDR2 YFSETQ come from the germline V gene. The CDR3 here is CASSLAVGNNEQFF. The CDR3 nucleotides read TGCGCCAGCAGCTTGGCCGTGGGGAACAATGAGCAGTTCTTC.

This clonotype was recorded a few times. V and J are TRBV10-1 and TRBJ2-1, with 8 bases aligning to TRBD1. The CDR3 loop spans 12 amino acids. V lost 6 bases, J lost 10 bases, and 5 bases stayed unmatched. Germline values: CDR1 WNHNN, CDR2 SYGVQD (reference sequence). The CDR3 sequence: CASSADRAEQFF. In nucleotides, the CDR3 is TGCGCCAGCAGCGCGGACAGGGCCGAGCAGTTCTTC.